This T cell receptor (beta chain) was observed in a study of CD8 T cells in ankylosing spondylitis. Study-wide results and caveats: Some motif variants had been reported before (in reactive arthritis synovial fluid and blood). Disease-linked clones reportedly showed significant enrichment in matched ankylosing spondylitis synovial fluid. A TCR beta motif of 7 to 9 highly homologous variants seemed to mark ankylosing spondylitis blood.

Quantitative molecular-barcoded 5'-RACE generated the TCR beta libraries. Each CDR3 protein gets one entry after TCRdb re-called the 5' RACE reads with MiXCR. The sample includes just over 300,000 distinct CDR3 sequences, about a fifth seen only once; the top ten take 3.5%. Points on this clonotype: Its antigen is currently unknown.

The CDR3 spans 12 residues. V lost 3 bases and J 6 bases, leaving 6 bases between the germline ends. Looked up from germline, CDR1 is MNHNS and CDR2 is SASEGT. The sample comprised blood, either unsorted or a sorted T cell fraction (not recorded which). The sequence was collected from a female donor with ankylosing spondylitis or in good health (not recorded which). This sequence joins TRBV6-1 and TRBJ2-1, with D unclear. The CDR3 nucleotides are TGTGCCAGCAGTGAGCGACGCAATGAGCAGTTCTTC. Its protein is CASSERRNEQFF.